This TCR beta chain comes out of a study of OX40 agonist ivuxolimab in advanced cancers. Study context: A history of anti-PD-1, anti-PD-L1 or anti-CTLA-4 therapy was acceptable, and roughly 40% had some. Partial responses, seen in three patients, involved one hepatocellular carcinoma and two cutaneous melanomas.

CDR3 length: 15 amino acids. Losses at the gene ends were 7 bases for V and 0 bases for J; bases not matched to a gene: 4. Germline V gene lookup returns CDR1 SEHNR and CDR2 FQNEAQ (reference sequence). The timepoints at which blood was sampled were baseline, cycle 4 day 1, and cycle 7 day 1. Profiling relied on immunoSEQ multiplex PCR, and the TCRdb table lists in-frame clones only, not all of them. In the table there are some 22,000 clones, roughly 71% of which are singletons. This TCR was recovered from an adult with an advanced solid tumor such as melanoma, head and neck, liver or kidney cancer. The rearrangement uses TRBV7-9 and TRBJ2-2; 8 bases are a match to TRBD2. The sample was CD4+ or CD8+ T cells sorted from blood, taken in a trial of the OX40 agonist ivuxolimab. Here the CDR3 DNA reads TGTGCCAGCAAGCCAGCGGGGGCGAACACCGGGGAGCTGTTTTTT. Amino acid sequence: CASKPAGANTGELFF.